The 18 T cell receptor beta chains below come from one sample, sequenced in a study of tumor-infiltrating lymphocytes in localized non-small cell lung cancer. The protocol was immunoSEQ multiplex PCR, while the TCRdb copy is restricted to in-frame clones and leaves out a portion. This table holds around 9,600 clones, around 73% found once. The sample was lung tumor tissue. These receptors came from a human donor with non-small cell lung cancer.

The chain recombines TRBV9 with TRBJ2-7; 8 bases line up with TRBD2. CDR3 size: 14 residues. Trimming removed 7 bases from V and 2 bases from J; junction bases left unmatched: 8. The germline V gene has CDR1 SGDLS and CDR2 YYNGEE. CDR3 protein: CASGRAGVPYEQYF. CDR3 in DNA: TGTGCCAGCGGACGAGCGGGAGTGCCCTACGAGCAGTACTTC.

V and J are TRBV5-6 and TRBJ2-7, with D hard to call. This CDR3 is 11 amino acids long. V lost 3 bases to trimming and J lost 2 bases, with 3 bases between them. The germline gives CDR1 SGHDT, CDR2 YYEEEE. This CDR3 reads CASSSAYEQYF. As DNA, the CDR3 is TGTGCCAGCAGCTCTGCCTACGAGCAGTACTTC.

CDR3: CASSFERQGKWISRSYNEQFF. The CDR3 DNA sequence: TGTGCCAGTAGTTTTGAAAGGCAGGGGAAGTGGATCAGCCGCTCCTACAATGAGCAGTTCTTC. The rearrangement links TRBV19 to TRBJ2-1; tentative D call: TRBD1 (6 bases). Trimming removed 5 bases from V and 0 bases from J, with 29 bases in between. CDR3 length: 21 amino acids. Germline V gene lookup returns CDR1 LNHDA and CDR2 SQIVND (reference sequence).

V is TRBV4-3 and J is TRBJ1-4, with D possibly matching TRBD1 (6 bases). Germline-derived CDR1 and CDR2 are LGHNA and YSLEER. Trimming cost V 0 bases and J 8 bases, with 16 bases left between them. The CDR3 contains 16 residues. The CDR3 DNA is TGCGCCAGCAGCCAAGATGTAGCACAGGGAGGGGAAAAACTGTTTTTT. Translation: CASSQDVAQGGEKLFF.

The chain recombines TRBV9 with TRBJ1-2, with 7 nucleotides matching TRBD1. The J segment lost 2 bases and the V segment lost 3 bases, leaving 7 bases of the junction unmatched. This CDR3 is 15 amino acids long. CDR1 SGDLS and CDR2 YYNGEE come from the germline V gene. The CDR3 spells CASSAWDRGNYGYTF. In nucleotides, the CDR3 is TGTGCCAGCAGCGCCTGGGACAGAGGGAACTATGGCTACACCTTC.

The V and J genes are TRBV5-6 and TRBJ2-6, with a tentative D call TRBD2 (5 bases). Trimming pared 3 bases from V and 1 base from J, leaving 5 bases between. The CDR3 sequence is 14 residues long. In germline, CDR1 is SGHDT, CDR2 YYEEEE. The CDR3 loop reads CASSSGSGANVLTF. The CDR3 nucleotides read TGTGCCAGCAGCTCGGGATCTGGGGCCAACGTCCTGACTTTC. Combining the CDR3 with reference TRBV5-6 and TRBJ2-6 gives the whole variable domain DAGVTQSPTHLIKTRGQQVTLRCSPKSGHDTVSWYQQALGQGPQFIFQYYEEEERQRGNFPDRFSGHQFPNYSSELNVNALLLGDSALYLCASSSGSGANVLTFGAGSRLTVL.

The gene calls are TRBV9 and TRBJ2-5; D is perhaps TRBD2 (5 bases). This CDR3 has 16 amino acids. Per germline, CDR1 SGDLS and CDR2 YYNGEE. Trimming took 0 bases from V and 1 from J, leaving 13 bases between them. In DNA form, the CDR3 reads TGTGCCAGCAGCGTAGGGGCCCCCCGGGGCCAAGAGACCCAGTACTTC. Translation gives CASSVGAPRGQETQYF. Supplemented by reference TRBV9 and TRBJ2-5, the full variable domain reads DSGVTQTPKHLITATGQRVTLRCSPRSGDLSVYWYQQSLDQGLQFLIQYYNGEERAKGNILERFSAQQFPDLHSELNLSSLELGDSALYFCASSVGAPRGQETQYFGPGTRLLVL.

CDR3 amino acids: CASTEDSTDTQYF. CDR3 in DNA: TGTGCCAGCACAGAAGACAGCACAGATACGCAGTATTTT. The rearrangement links TRBV6-5 to TRBJ2-3; D remains ambiguous. The CDR3 extends over 13 amino acids. Germline V lookup: CDR1 MNHEY, CDR2 SVGAGI. V was cut by 7 bases and J by 0 bases, with 8 bases left in between.

V gene TRBV11-2 combines with J gene TRBJ2-7, with 10 nucleotides matching TRBD1. The CDR3 loop spans 16 amino acids. CDR1 and CDR2 from the germline V gene are SGHAT and FQNNGV. V shed 4 bases, J shed 2 bases, and the junction held 8 bases outside the gene matches. The CDR3 here is CASSSQGGQGTYEQYF. CDR3 sequence (DNA): TGTGCCAGCAGCTCCCAAGGGGGACAGGGGACCTACGAGCAGTACTTC.

V usage is TRBV7-8 and J usage is TRBJ1-5; 8 nucleotides agree with TRBD1. Germline V gene data show CDR1 as SGHVS and CDR2 as FQNEAQ. V shed 5 bases, J shed 0 bases, and the junction held 9 bases outside the gene matches. This CDR3 spans 17 amino acids. CDR3 bases: TGTGCCAGCAGCCCACGGGACAGGCCCTATAGCAATCAGCCCCAGCATTTT. Protein product: CASSPRDRPYSNQPQHF.

The rearrangement joins TRBV27 to TRBJ2-1, with D unresolved. This CDR3 comprises 13 residues. CDR1 MNHEY and CDR2 SMNVEV come from the germline V gene (reference sequence). V was pared by 2 bases and J by 8 bases, with 10 bases between. The CDR3: CASSLISVDEQFF. DNA of the CDR3: TGTGCCAGCAGTTTAATTAGTGTTGATGAGCAGTTCTTC.

V is TRBV30 and J is TRBJ2-5; 7 bases agree with TRBD1. J gave up 5 bases and V 3 bases, and 6 bases lay outside the gene matches. In germline, CDR1 is GTSNPN, CDR2 SVGIG (reference sequence). The CDR3 runs to 13 residues. CDR3 nucleotides: TGTGCCTGGAGAAGACAGGGAGTGGAGACCCAGTACTTC. Encoded protein: CAWRRQGVETQYF.

V is TRBV7-9 and J is TRBJ2-2; the D call may be TRBD1 or TRBD2 (5 bases each). Germline V gene data show CDR1 as SEHNR and CDR2 as FQNEAQ (reference sequence). Between the trimmed V and J ends, which lost 4 bases and 0 bases, there was a span of 21 bases. CDR3 length: 19 amino acids. CDR3 protein: CASSSRSTGTATNTGELFF. CDR3 in DNA: TGTGCCAGCAGCTCCCGATCTACGGGGACCGCGACGAACACCGGGGAGCTGTTTTTT.

The count of this clone is one. The chain couples TRBV5-6 to TRBJ2-1; 12 nucleotides line up with TRBD2. Looked up from germline, CDR1 is SGHDT and CDR2 is YYEEEE. With 7 bases clipped from V and 7 bases from J, the junction kept 9 bases outside the gene matches. The CDR3 covers 15 residues. The CDR3: CASQILAGGGNEQFF. The CDR3 DNA sequence: TGTGCCAGCCAGATTCTAGCGGGGGGGGGTAATGAGCAGTTCTTC.

The rearrangement joins TRBV19 to TRBJ1-5, with D perhaps matching TRBD1 (6 bases). Trimming pared 0 bases from V and 7 bases from J, leaving 13 bases between. Germline V gene data show CDR1 as LNHDA and CDR2 as SQIVND (reference sequence). This CDR3 contains 15 residues. The CDR3 bases are TGTGCCAGTAGTATAGATGGGGGGCCCCGCCAGCCCCAGCATTTT. Translation gives CASSIDGGPRQPQHF.

This chain uses TRBV4-2 with TRBJ1-5; D not certain. CDR3 size: 13 residues. Germline V gives CDR1 LGHNA, CDR2 YNFKEQ. Trimming removed 0 bases at V and 5 bases at J, with 5 bases between. CDR3 nucleotide sequence: TGTGCCAGCAGCCAAGATCGCGATCAGCCCCAGCATTTT. It translates to CASSQDRDQPQHF.

V usage is TRBV6-6 and J usage is TRBJ2-2; D is ambiguous. Germline CDR1 is MNHNY and CDR2 is SVGAGI (reference sequence). Trimming pared 0 bases from V and 2 bases from J, leaving 4 bases between. The CDR3 totals 14 residues. The CDR3 bases are TGTGCCAGCAGTTACTCGGATAACACCGGGGAGCTGTTTTTT. Its translation: CASSYSDNTGELFF.

This clone is a singleton in its sample. The chain joins TRBV6-1 to TRBJ1-1; D is unclear. The V end lost 6 bases, the J end lost 2 bases, and 13 bases lay between the germline ends. From germline, CDR1 is MNHNS and CDR2 SASEGT. The CDR3 is 14 amino acids. CDR3 region: CASSRGGLNTEAFF. The CDR3, as DNA: TGTGCCAGCAGCCGAGGCGGATTAAACACTGAAGCTTTCTTT.